This paragraph reports one T cell receptor (beta chain). Only in-frame clones appear in the TCRdb table, and some are missing; sequencing was by immunoSEQ multiplex PCR. The sample consists of 200,000 to 250,000 clones, 85% to 90% of them appearing once. This sample is drawn from a study of blood T cell repertoires in COVID-19. Germline assignment: CDR1 SGDLS and CDR2 YYNGEE. This CDR3 has 14 amino acids. V dropped 2 bases and J dropped 4 bases, with 7 bases sitting between them. The sequencing input was peripheral blood. The receptor's source is a man in his forties or fifties with acute or convalescent COVID-19. The chain carries TRBV9 and TRBJ1-6; D uncertain. The CDR3 spells CASSVNTYNSPLHF. In DNA form, the CDR3 reads TGTGCCAGCAGCGTTAACACGTATAATTCACCCCTCCACTTT.